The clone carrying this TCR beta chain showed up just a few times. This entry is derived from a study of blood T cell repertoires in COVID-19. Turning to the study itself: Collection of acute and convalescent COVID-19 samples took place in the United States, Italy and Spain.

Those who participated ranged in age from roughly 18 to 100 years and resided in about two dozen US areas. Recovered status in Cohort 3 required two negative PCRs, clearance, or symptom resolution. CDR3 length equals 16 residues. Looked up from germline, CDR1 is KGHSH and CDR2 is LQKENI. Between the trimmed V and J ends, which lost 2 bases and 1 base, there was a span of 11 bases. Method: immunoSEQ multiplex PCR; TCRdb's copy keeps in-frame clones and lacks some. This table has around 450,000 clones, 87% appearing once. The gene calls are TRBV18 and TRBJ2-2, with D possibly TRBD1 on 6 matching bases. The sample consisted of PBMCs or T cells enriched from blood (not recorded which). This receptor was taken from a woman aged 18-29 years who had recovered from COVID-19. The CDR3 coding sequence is TGTGCCAGCTCACCAATCGGGACACTGAACACCGGGGAGCTGTTTTTT. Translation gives CASSPIGTLNTGELFF.